Below are 18 T cell receptor beta chains sequenced from a single sample in a study of blood T cell repertoires in COVID-19. The method was immunoSEQ multiplex PCR; TCRdb's version includes in-frame clones alone and lacks a portion of them. The sample gives about 180,000 clones, 70% to 90% of which show up once; less than 3% is in the top ten. The sequenced sample was peripheral blood. The receptors originated from a woman younger than 45 with active or convalescent COVID-19.

This clone was recorded once. The chain recombines TRBV10-1 with TRBJ2-5; 9 nucleotides align to TRBD2. The CDR3 length is 15 residues. Trimming cost V 3 bases and J 5 bases; bases outside gene matches: 7. Germline V gene data show CDR1 as WNHNN and CDR2 as SYGVQD (reference sequence). The CDR3 DNA is TGCGCCAGCAGTGATAGAATAGCGGGGGACGAGACCCAGTACTTC. As protein: CASSDRIAGDETQYF.

This chain connects TRBV9 to TRBJ2-1; 9 nucleotides line up with TRBD2. CDR3 length equals 15 residues. The junction had 7 bases not matched to a gene; V was cut back by 0 bases and J by 9 bases. Germline V gene sequence: CDR1 SGDLS, CDR2 YYNGEE. For the CDR3, the DNA is TGTGCCAGCAGCGTAGTGAGCGGGGGGCCTAGTGAGCAGTTCTTC. Residues: CASSVVSGGPSEQFF.

This clone has more than one count but fewer than ten. Other DNA sequences in the sample encode the same CDR3. The gene calls are TRBV5-1 and TRBJ1-1; TRBD1 matches at 9 bases. CDR1 and CDR2 (germline): SGHRS, YFSETQ. V was clipped by 0 bases and J by 2 bases; unmatched bases: 5. This CDR3 region has 16 residues. In DNA, the CDR3 is TGCGCCAGCAGCTTGGGACAGGGGGGAGGTAACACTGAAGCTTTCTTT. Its protein is CASSLGQGGGNTEAFF.

V and J are TRBV11-2 and TRBJ2-2; D possibly corresponds to TRBD1 (6 bases). V shed 4 bases and J shed 7 bases, with 10 bases lying between them. In germline, CDR1 is SGHAT, CDR2 FQNNGV. CDR3 length equals 13 residues. The CDR3 DNA reads TGTGCCAGCAGCTCGACAGGAGTCGGGGAGCTGTTTTTT. It codes for CASSSTGVGELFF.

This chain uses TRBV7-2 with TRBJ1-2, with D uncertain. V was trimmed by 5 bases and J by 3 bases, leaving 10 bases between them. The CDR3 contains 13 residues. The germline CDR1 and CDR2 sequences are SGHTA and FQGNSA. The CDR3 region is CASSIRQDYGYTF. CDR3 sequence (DNA): TGTGCCAGCAGCATTCGACAAGACTATGGCTACACCTTC.

V and J are TRBV2 and TRBJ2-1; 9 bases map to TRBD2. The CDR3 length is 15 residues. The germline gives CDR1 SNHLY, CDR2 FYNNEI. The trim removed 7 bases at V and 3 bases at J, leaving 7 bases unmatched. The CDR3 DNA sequence: TGTGCCAGCACGGGACTAGCCCAAAACTACAATGAGCAGTTCTTC. Its protein product is CASTGLAQNYNEQFF.

The V gene is TRBV19, the J gene TRBJ2-6; 11 bases fit TRBD2. V gave up 7 bases and J gave up 2 bases; unmatched junction bases: 7. The CDR3 has 17 amino acids. Per germline, CDR1 LNHDA and CDR2 SQIVND (reference sequence). The chain's CDR3 is CASTLTSGITGANVLTF. The CDR3 region has the DNA TGTGCCAGTACCCTGACTAGCGGGATTACTGGGGCCAACGTCCTGACTTTC. Full variable domain (remainder filled in from reference TRBV19 and TRBJ2-6): DGGITQSPKYLFRKEGQNVTLSCEQNLNHDAMYWYRQDPGQGLRLIYYSQIVNDFQKGDIAEGYSVSREKKESFPLTVTSAQKNPTAFYLCASTLTSGITGANVLTFGAGSRLTVL.

Only one count was recorded for this clone. The V and J genes are TRBV19 and TRBJ1-2; 8 bases map to TRBD1. The J segment lost 7 bases and the V segment lost 3 bases, leaving 4 bases of the junction unmatched. The CDR3 sequence is 13 residues long. Germline V gene sequence: CDR1 LNHDA, CDR2 SQIVND (reference sequence). The CDR3 here is CASSIEDRAGYTF. The CDR3 region has the DNA TGTGCCAGTAGTATTGAGGACAGGGCTGGCTACACCTTC.

This chain connects TRBV4-2 to TRBJ1-2; a weak D match, TRBD1 (6 bases). The length of the CDR3 is 15 residues. The V and J ends lost 2 bases and 4 bases respectively, with 14 bases between them. Germline CDR1 reads LGHNA; CDR2 reads YNFKEQ. The CDR3 region is CASSQIGTSGYGYTF. The DNA for the CDR3 is TGTGCCAGCAGCCAAATAGGGACAAGCGGCTATGGCTACACCTTC.

This clone was found once. V and J are TRBV6-2 or TRBV6-3 and TRBJ1-5; no reliable D call. V lost 5 bases, J lost 1 base, and 12 bases lay in between. Germline CDR1 MNHEY, CDR2 SVGEGT. The CDR3 length is 15 residues. CDR3 sequence: CASSPYYRSNQPQHF. The CDR3 bases are TGTGCCAGCAGTCCATATTATCGGAGCAATCAGCCCCAGCATTTT.

The rearrangement uses TRBV19 and TRBJ2-1, with a weak D call TRBD1 (6 bases). Between the trimmed V and J ends, which lost 5 bases and 7 bases, there was a span of 9 bases. This CDR3 is built from 12 residues. Germline CDR1 and CDR2: LNHDA and SQIVND (reference sequence). The CDR3 DNA reads TGTGCCAGTAGTCCTCAGGGGAATGAGCAGTTCTTC. This encodes CASSPQGNEQFF.

V is TRBV2 and J is TRBJ1-1, with unresolved D. The CDR3 loop spans 14 amino acids. The germline V and J ends were trimmed by 4 bases and 2 bases, with 11 bases remaining between them. In germline, CDR1 is SNHLY, CDR2 FYNNEI. The CDR3 loop reads CASSGLFRNTEAFF. CDR3 nucleotides: TGTGCCAGCAGTGGGCTCTTCAGAAACACTGAAGCTTTCTTT.

The rearrangement links TRBV10-3 to TRBJ2-1, with 7 bases identical to TRBD2. This CDR3 is built from 16 residues. Germline CDR1 ENHRY, CDR2 SYGVKD. V dropped 2 bases and J dropped 5; count of bases not matched to a gene: 9. CDR3 in amino acids: CAISEMKSGADNEQFF. The CDR3 DNA is TGTGCCATCAGTGAGATGAAAAGCGGGGCGGACAATGAGCAGTTCTTC.

V usage is TRBV2 and J usage is TRBJ1-5, with a possible D match to TRBD1 (5 bases). Trimming stripped 7 bases from V and 7 bases from J, with 17 bases between. Germline CDR1 and CDR2: SNHLY and FYNNEI. The CDR3 sequence is 14 residues long. CDR3 loop: CASMLTEAGQPQHF. The CDR3 DNA sequence: TGTGCCAGCATGTTGACAGAGGCGGGGCAGCCCCAGCATTTT.

The V call is TRBV10-2, the J call TRBJ2-1; 10 nucleotides agree with TRBD1. This CDR3 spans 15 amino acids. Germline assignment: CDR1 WSHSY and CDR2 SAAADI. V lost 3 bases and J lost 7; bases outside the gene matches: 6. Here the CDR3 DNA reads TGCGCCAGCAGTGACCGGGACAGGGGTAAGAATGAGCAGTTCTTC. Translation gives CASSDRDRGKNEQFF.

The V call is TRBV7-9, the J call TRBJ1-2; 7 positions match TRBD1. Unmatched junction bases numbered 4, after V lost 1 base and J lost 2 bases. The CDR3 is 15 residues long. The germline V gene has CDR1 SEHNR and CDR2 FQNEAQ (reference sequence). CDR3 nucleotide sequence: TGTGCCAGCAGCTTAGAAGTAGGGGGCAACTATGGCTACACCTTC. As protein: CASSLEVGGNYGYTF.

The chain has TRBV19 and TRBJ1-1, with D maybe TRBD1 (6 bases). This CDR3 region has 12 residues. Trimming removed 5 bases at V and 8 bases at J, with 12 bases between. CDR1 and CDR2 (germline): LNHDA, SQIVND (reference sequence). The CDR3 sequence is CASSARTEEAFF. For the CDR3, the DNA is TGTGCCAGTAGTGCCCGGACAGAGGAAGCTTTCTTT. Supplemented by reference TRBV19 and TRBJ1-1, the full variable domain reads DGGITQSPKYLFRKEGQNVTLSCEQNLNHDAMYWYRQDPGQGLRLIYYSQIVNDFQKGDIAEGYSVSREKKESFPLTVTSAQKNPTAFYLCASSARTEEAFFGQGTRLTVV.

This chain uses TRBV6-1 with TRBJ2-6; D unclear. The CDR3 contains 14 residues. Trimming shortened V by 3 bases and J by 1 base, and 4 bases separated the two germline ends. The V gene's germline CDR1 is MNHNS and CDR2 SASEGT. Here the CDR3 reads CASSDRSGANVLTF. The CDR3, as DNA: TGTGCCAGCAGTGATAGATCTGGGGCCAACGTCCTGACTTTC.